The 27 T cell receptor beta chains below all came from one sample that was sequenced in a study of T cells in women clearing cervical HPV infection. The protocol was immunoSEQ multiplex PCR, while the TCRdb copy is restricted to in-frame clones and leaves out a portion. The sample holds some 39,000 clones. Sequenced: blood buffy coat. The receptors here all came from a woman between 18 and 69 years old with a cervical HPV16 infection that either progressed to CIN3+ or cleared (not recorded which).

About this clone: Sequencing ends 3 residues short of the CDR3 end; the germline J gene provides the rest. This chain links TRBV9 with TRBJ1-1; maybe TRBD1 (5 bases). CDR1 SGDLS and CDR2 YYNGEE come from the germline V gene. The CDR3 consists of 12 residues. V was cut by 0 bases and J by 7 bases, with 7 bases left in between. The CDR3 reads CASSVATGEAFF. The sequenced part of the CDR3 DNA is TGTGCCAGCAGCGTAGCTACAGGTGAA. The variable domain in full, with the rest retrieved from reference TRBV9 and TRBJ1-1, is DSGVTQTPKHLITATGQRVTLRCSPRSGDLSVYWYQQSLDQGLQFLIQYYNGEERAKGNILERFSAQQFPDLHSELNLSSLELGDSALYFCASSVATGEAFFGQGTRLTVV.

As for this clone: The CDR3 end is not reached by the read, which stops 3 residues before it; the germline J gene fills it in. The V and J genes are TRBV29-1 and TRBJ2-7, with 9 bases identical to TRBD1. The CDR3 contains 16 residues. Germline loops: CDR1 SQVTM, CDR2 ANQGSEA. The V gene end was trimmed by 5 bases and the J gene end by 3 bases; junction bases not matched to a gene: 14. The CDR3 bases that were read are TGCAGCGTTACCCACCCGGGACAGGGAAACGGCTACGAG. This sequence encodes CSVTHPGQGNGYE. The whole CDR3 region reads CSVTHPGQGNGYEQYF.

With regard to this clone: Sequencing ends 3 residues short of the CDR3 end; the germline J gene provides the rest. This rearrangement joins TRBV6-4 to TRBJ2-1, with TRBD2 matching over 11 bases. Germline loops: CDR1 MRHNA, CDR2 SNTAGT. CDR3 length equals 17 residues. V shed 2 bases and J 6 bases; nucleotides not matched to a gene: 9. The CDR3 sequence is CASSDTSGSFPVNEQFF. The part of the CDR3 DNA that was read is TGTGCCAGCAGTGACACTAGCGGGAGCTTCCCCGTCAATGAG.

The sequenced part of the CDR3 DNA is TGCGCCAGCAGCTTTGCGTGGAACACTGAA. It specifies CASSFAWNTE. From start to end, the CDR3 is CASSFAWNTEAFF. V and J are TRBV5-1 and TRBJ1-1; no reliable D call. The read falls 3 residues short of the CDR3 end, and the missing part is taken from the germline J gene. The V and J ends lost 2 bases and 1 base respectively, with 6 bases between them. The CDR3 sequence is 13 residues long. Germline assignment: CDR1 SGHRS and CDR2 YFSETQ. Looking up the rest from reference TRBV5-1 and TRBJ1-1 gives the full variable domain: KAGVTQTPRYLIKTRGQQVTLSCSPISGHRSVSWYQQTPGQGLQFLFEYFSETQRNKGNFPGRFSGRQFSNSRSEMNVSTLELGDSALYLCASSFAWNTEAFFGQGTRLTVV.

To note about this clone: The read gets to within 3 residues of the CDR3 end, and the germline J gene fills in the rest. The chain uses TRBV19 and TRBJ1-1, with D unclear. V lost 4 bases and J 0 bases, leaving 9 bases between the germline ends. The CDR3 runs 14 residues. CDR1 and CDR2 (germline): LNHDA, SQIVND (reference sequence). The CDR3 is CASSKMPVNTEAFF. The covered CDR3 bases are TGTGCCAGTAGTAAAATGCCGGTGAACACTGAA.

As regards this clone: The sequenced fragment ends 3 residues before the CDR3 boundary, so the rest is inferred from the germline J gene. The chain is built from TRBV10-1 and TRBJ2-3; D gene uncertain. The germline V gene has CDR1 WNHNN and CDR2 SYGVQD (reference sequence). The ends were cut back, 4 bases at V and 2 bases at J, with 22 bases in the middle. CDR3 length: 18 amino acids. CDR3: CASSGPKKGGRSTDTQYF. Partial CDR3 DNA: TGCGCCAGCAGTGGTCCCAAAAAAGGCGGCCGGTCCACAGATACG.

Note on this clone: The read ends 3 residues early relative to the CDR3; the germline J gene fills the gap. The rearrangement uses TRBV4-2 and TRBJ2-7; 7 bases match TRBD2. V was clipped by 0 bases and J by 4 bases; unmatched bases: 6. Germline assignment: CDR1 LGHNA and CDR2 YNFKEQ. This CDR3 has 15 residues. The CDR3 region is CASSQDYQGGYEQYF. The sequenced part of the CDR3 DNA is TGTGCCAGCAGCCAAGATTACCAGGGAGGGTACGAG.

A remark on this clone: The read finishes 3 residues shy of the CDR3 end, and the germline J gene is used to complete it. This chain connects TRBV12-3 or TRBV12-4 to TRBJ1-2, with 7 nucleotides matching TRBD1. CDR3 length: 13 amino acids. CDR3 amino acids: CASSRPGTVGYTF. CDR3 DNA, as far as it was read: TGTGCCAGCAGTCGACCTGGGACAGTCGGC.

Concerning this clone itself: The CDR3 end is not reached by the read, which stops 3 residues before it; the germline J gene fills it in. V gene TRBV7-9 combines with J gene TRBJ2-4, with a possible D match to TRBD2 (5 bases). Germline V gene data show CDR1 as SEHNR and CDR2 as FQNEAQ (reference sequence). The CDR3 runs to 14 residues. The chain's CDR3 is CASSLGQTNYGQYF. CDR3 DNA, as far as it was read: TGTGCCAGCAGCTTAGGGCAGACTAACTATGGT.

For this clone: Read coverage stops 3 residues before the CDR3 terminus; the germline J gene supplies the remainder. The V call is TRBV18, the J call TRBJ1-2; a possible D gene is TRBD1 (6 bases). Germline V gene lookup returns CDR1 KGHSH and CDR2 LQKENI. The CDR3 runs to 14 residues. CDR3 DNA (partial): TGTGCCAGCTCCCTACAGGGTGGGGCGGGCGAC. This gives the protein CASSLQGGAGD. From start to end, the CDR3 is CASSLQGGAGDYTF.

Points on this clone: The CDR3 end is not reached by the read, which stops 3 residues before it; the germline J gene fills it in. The genes are TRBV4-1 and TRBJ1-1; D perhaps matches TRBD1 (6 bases). Germline CDR1 reads MGHRA; CDR2 reads YSYEKL. This CDR3 is 14 amino acids long. Deletions cut 3 bases from V and 1 base from J, with 9 bases between. The part of the CDR3 DNA that was read is TGCGCCAGCAGCCAGGCGACAGGGAACACTGAA. This gives the protein CASSQATGNTE. The full CDR3 sequence reads CASSQATGNTEAFF.

Turning to this clone: The read comes to an end 3 residues before the CDR3 does, leaving the germline J gene to fill in the end. The genes are TRBV5-6 and TRBJ2-2, with D perhaps matching TRBD1 (6 bases). In germline, CDR1 is SGHDT, CDR2 YYEEEE. V was clipped by 0 bases and J by 6 bases, with 9 bases between them. This CDR3 has 14 residues. The part of the CDR3 DNA that was read is TGTGCCAGCAGCTTGGTCTACAGGGCCGGGGAG. Translation: CASSLVYRAGE. The whole CDR3 protein is CASSLVYRAGELFF.

For this clone: The read stops 3 residues short of the end of the CDR3; the missing end is completed from the germline J gene. This chain links TRBV18 with TRBJ1-1; D ambiguous. Per the germline V gene, CDR1 is KGHSH and CDR2 is LQKENI. V was pared by 4 bases and J by 1 base, with 4 bases between. The CDR3 totals 12 residues. This CDR3 is CASSQGNTEAFF. CDR3 DNA, as far as it was read: TGTGCCAGCTCACAGGGGAACACTGAA.

Comment on this clone: The CDR3 extends 3 residues past the end of the read, so its final part is completed from the germline J gene. The V call is TRBV14, the J call TRBJ1-4; TRBD1 matches at 8 bases. The CDR3 is 15 amino acids. V dropped 6 bases and J dropped 8; count of bases not matched to a gene: 11. Looked up from germline, CDR1 is SGHDN and CDR2 is FVKESK. CDR3 bases read: TGTGCCAGCAGACATTCCGGGACAGGAGCCGAAAAA. This translates into CASRHSGTGAEK. The full-length CDR3 reads as CASRHSGTGAEKLFF. Full variable domain (outside the CDR3, taken from reference TRBV14 and TRBJ1-4): EAGVTQFPSHSVIEKGQTVTLRCDPISGHDNLYWYRRVMGKEIKFLLHFVKESKQDESGMPNNRFLAERTGGTYSTLKVQPAELEDSGVYFCASRHSGTGAEKLFFGSGTQLSVL.

Comment on this clone: The read comes to an end 3 residues before the CDR3 does, leaving the germline J gene to fill in the end. The J gene is TRBJ2-5, the V gene TRBV20-1, with 12 bases identical to TRBD2. In germline, CDR1 is DFQATT, CDR2 SNEGSKA (reference sequence). CDR3 length equals 15 residues. The junction had 3 bases not matched to a gene; V was cut back by 1 base and J by 3 bases. The DNA read from the CDR3 is TGCAGTGCTAGAGCATGGACTAGCGGGGAAGAGACC. It specifies CSARAWTSGEET. The full-length CDR3 reads as CSARAWTSGEETQYF.

As to this clone: The sequenced fragment ends 3 residues before the CDR3 boundary, so the rest is inferred from the germline J gene. The rearrangement uses TRBV30 and TRBJ1-2; tentative D call: TRBD1 (6 bases). The CDR3 runs 13 residues. Germline loops: CDR1 GTSNPN, CDR2 SVGIG (reference sequence). The V end was cut by 0 bases, the J end by 4 bases, with 9 bases between. CDR3 DNA, as far as it was read: TGTGCCTGGAGTGTTGACAGGCTCTATGGC. It codes for CAWSVDRLYG. The whole CDR3 protein reads CAWSVDRLYGYTF.

As concerns this clone: Coverage ceases 3 residues before the CDR3 finishes, and the germline J gene fills in the end. V is TRBV7-6 and J is TRBJ1-1; weak D call: TRBD1 (5 bases). The CDR3 has 16 amino acids. V lost 0 bases and J 1 base, leaving 12 bases between the germline ends. Germline V gives CDR1 SGHVS, CDR2 FNYEAQ. The CDR3 bases that were read are TGTGCCAGCAGCTTAGCTGGGGGGGGATGGAACACTGAA. Translation gives CASSLAGGGWNTE. The entire CDR3 sequence reads CASSLAGGGWNTEAFF.

As to this clone: The observed sequence ends 3 residues before the CDR3 terminus, with the missing tail filled in from the germline J gene. The chain is built from TRBV7-3 and TRBJ1-2; D possibly corresponds to TRBD1 (5 bases). This CDR3 is 15 amino acids long. Germline V gene lookup returns CDR1 SGHTA and CDR2 FQGTGA. The covered CDR3 bases are TGTGCCAGCACGCCTAGCGGGGACCGTTTCTACGAC. Amino acid sequence: CASTPSGDRFYD. The full CDR3 is CASTPSGDRFYDYTF.

Concerning this clone: The CDR3 end falls 3 residues outside the read, so it is completed with the germline J gene. The chain recombines TRBV5-1 with TRBJ2-5, with a possible D match to TRBD2 (6 bases). The V gene lost 1 base and the J gene lost 2 bases, with 12 bases spanning the gap. CDR1 and CDR2 from the germline V gene are SGHRS and YFSETQ. The CDR3 loop spans 15 amino acids. CDR3 amino acids: CASSLSAGNQETQYF. The sequenced CDR3 bases are TGCGCCAGCAGCTTGAGCGCGGGGAATCAAGAGACC. Variable domain in full (rest from reference TRBV5-1 and TRBJ2-5): KAGVTQTPRYLIKTRGQQVTLSCSPISGHRSVSWYQQTPGQGLQFLFEYFSETQRNKGNFPGRFSGRQFSNSRSEMNVSTLELGDSALYLCASSLSAGNQETQYFGPGTRLLVL.

Worth noting for this clone: With the read ending 3 residues before the CDR3 end, the germline J gene is used to fill in that end. V gene TRBV13 combines with J gene TRBJ2-3, with 7 bases matching TRBD2. The germline V gene encodes CDR1 PRHDT and CDR2 FYEKMQ (reference sequence). The CDR3 runs to 15 residues. The CDR3 sequence is CASSVRGGSGETQYF. The sequenced part of the CDR3 DNA is TGTGCCAGCAGCGTCCGCGGCGGGAGTGGAGAGACG.

Worth noting for this clone: The read ends 3 residues early relative to the CDR3; the germline J gene fills the gap. J is TRBJ2-7 and V is TRBV19; 8 bases match TRBD2. Germline trimming cut 5 bases from V and 6 bases from J; bases unmatched to any gene: 9. CDR1 is LNHDA and CDR2 is SQIVND in the germline V gene (reference sequence). This CDR3 spans 14 amino acids. The sequenced part of the CDR3 DNA is TGTGCCAGTAGTTCGAGACTAGCGATCCGCGAG. It encodes CASSSRLAIRE. The whole CDR3 sequence is CASSSRLAIREQYF.

Details on this clone: From the germline J gene comes the end of the CDR3, since the read stops 3 residues before it. V usage is TRBV20-1 and J usage is TRBJ1-4, with TRBD1 matching 12 bases. CDR1 is DFQATT, CDR2 SNEGSKA, per germline (reference sequence). The V and J ends lost 5 bases and 4 bases, in that order; junction bases with no gene match: 8. This CDR3 has 16 amino acids. The sequenced CDR3 bases are TGCAGTGCTCCCCGGGACAGGGGGCGCCTTAATGAAAAA. Translated, it gives CSAPRDRGRLNEK. The full-length CDR3 reads as CSAPRDRGRLNEKLFF.

As to this clone: The junction shows a germline mismatch at one end, possibly a read error. The read terminates 3 residues ahead of where the CDR3 ends, so the germline J gene completes it. Other DNA sequences in this specimen translate into the identical CDR3. The chain uses TRBV29-1 and TRBJ1-3, with a tentative D call TRBD1 (6 bases). From germline, CDR1 is SQVTM and CDR2 ANQGSEA. The CDR3 contains 13 residues. The CDR3 reads CSVRDTGENTIYF. CDR3 DNA, as far as it was read: TGCAGCGTTAGGGACACCGGCGAAAACACA.

Comment on this clone: The CDR3 extends 3 residues past the end of the read, so its final part is completed from the germline J gene. The chain is built from TRBV6-2 or TRBV6-3 and TRBJ1-2, with no clear D. CDR1 is MNHEY and CDR2 is SVGEGT in the germline V gene. This CDR3 has 14 residues. The CDR3 DNA, read in part, is TGTGCCAGCAGTTACGGCGGGAGCTCATACGAC. As protein: CASSYGGSSYD. The full-length CDR3 reads as CASSYGGSSYDYTF.

Details on this clone: Read data end 3 residues before the CDR3 end; the end is taken from the germline J gene. The rearrangement links TRBV2 to TRBJ2-5, with 9 bases fitting TRBD2. This CDR3 has 12 amino acids. V shed 10 bases and J 4 bases; nucleotides not matched to a gene: 4. The V gene's germline CDR1 is SNHLY and CDR2 FYNNEI. This CDR3 reads CATKREAETQYF. The part of the CDR3 DNA that was read is TGTGCCACTAAGCGGGAGGCAGAGACC.

In regard to this clone: The CDR3 extends 3 residues past the end of the read, so its final part is completed from the germline J gene. The rearrangement joins TRBV11-2 to TRBJ1-5; tentatively, D is TRBD1 (6 bases). The CDR3 is 15 amino acids. From germline, CDR1 is SGHAT and CDR2 FQNNGV. V lost 5 bases, J lost 3 bases, and 14 bases lay in between. CDR3 loop: CASSRQDLDNQPQHF. The CDR3 bases that were read are TGTGCCAGCAGCCGACAGGACCTCGACAATCAGCCC. Filled out from reference TRBV11-2 and TRBJ1-5, the complete variable domain reads EAGVAQSPRYKIIEKRQSVAFWCNPISGHATLYWYQQILGQGPKLLIQFQNNGVVDDSQLPKDRFSAERLKGVDSTLKIQPAKLEDSAVYLCASSRQDLDNQPQHFGDGTRLSIL.

Remarks on this clone: The read is 3 residues too short to cover the CDR3 end, so that end is filled in from the germline J gene. The rearrangement links TRBV30 to TRBJ2-7; 9 bases match TRBD1. This CDR3 has 17 amino acids. V lost 5 bases, J lost 3 bases, and 17 bases stayed unmatched. Germline values: CDR1 GTSNPN, CDR2 SVGIG (reference sequence). The CDR3 spells CAWSLTGGSNGDYEQYF. The CDR3 DNA, read in part, is TGTGCCTGGTCACTTACAGGGGGCAGTAACGGAGACTACGAG.